Each of the 31 T cell receptor beta chains below was sequenced from the same sample in a study of naive and memory T cell subsets. Four PCR rounds used nested alpha and beta constant region primers plus the SP2 primer. TCRdb reprocessed the 5' RACE reads via MiXCR and lists one record per CDR3 protein. The table shows tens of thousands of distinct CDR3 sequences, with more than 6.5% occurring only once. A UMI-containing oligonucleotide was joined by 3' ligation to the TCR cDNA template. Receptors were obtained from a female donor in good health.

V gene TRBV6-6 combines with J gene TRBJ2-5; TRBD1 is a possible D gene (7 bases). The CDR3 contains 16 residues. CDR1 is MNHNY and CDR2 is SVGAGI in the germline V gene (reference sequence). Trimming removed 5 bases at V and 0 bases at J, with 16 bases between. This chain's CDR3 is CASSTPRGVYQETQYF. Written as DNA, the CDR3 is TGTGCCAGCAGTACCCCCAGGGGGGTGTACCAAGAGACCCAGTACTTC.

This clonotype was seen a few times. This chain uses TRBV3-1 with TRBJ2-7; D gene unclear. Trimming shortened V by 0 bases and J by 5 bases, and 17 bases separated the two germline ends. The CDR3 is 16 amino acids. Germline V gene data show CDR1 as LGHDT and CDR2 as YNNKEL (reference sequence). The CDR3 DNA sequence: TGTGCCAGCAGCCAAGATTTTTCCAGGTTAAGGAACGAGCAGTACTTC. This gives the protein CASSQDFSRLRNEQYF.

This clonotype was observed a handful of times. V and J are TRBV20-1 and TRBJ1-5, with D unclear. Trimming removed 4 bases from V and 2 bases from J, with 9 bases in between. This CDR3 has 13 residues. Germline loops: CDR1 DFQATT, CDR2 SNEGSKA (reference sequence). CDR3: CSAKPDGNQPQHF. CDR3 bases: TGCAGTGCTAAACCCGACGGCAATCAGCCCCAGCATTTT.

This clonotype was detected ten times or more. The rearrangement links TRBV18 to TRBJ1-1; the match to TRBD1 covers 7 bases. This CDR3 has 15 residues. The germline V gene encodes CDR1 KGHSH and CDR2 LQKENI. Trimming removed 6 bases from V and 3 bases from J; junction bases left unmatched: 10. The CDR3 sequence is CASSVPKTGHTEAFF. The CDR3 nucleotides are TGTGCCAGCTCTGTACCCAAGACAGGGCACACTGAAGCTTTCTTT.

This clonotype was detected many times. The chain is built from TRBV6-5 and TRBJ1-2; 7 nucleotides agree with TRBD1. In germline, CDR1 is MNHEY, CDR2 SVGAGI. Trimming cost V 6 bases and J 4 bases; bases outside gene matches: 5. The CDR3 totals 13 residues. CDR3 in DNA: TGTGCCAGCAGGCTCCGGGACAGCTATGGCTACACCTTC. Amino acid sequence: CASRLRDSYGYTF.

This clonotype has ten or more counts. This sequence joins TRBV20-1 and TRBJ1-5; D may be TRBD1 (6 bases). V dropped 6 bases and J dropped 1 base, with 13 bases sitting between them. Germline V CDR1 and CDR2: DFQATT, SNEGSKA (reference sequence). CDR3 length: 14 residues. CDR3 in DNA: TGCAGTGCGGAGGACAGAAAGAGCAATCAGCCCCAGCATTTT. As protein: CSAEDRKSNQPQHF.

V is TRBV6-5 and J is TRBJ2-7; 9 bases line up with TRBD1. CDR3 length: 15 amino acids. Trimming removed 4 bases from V and 6 bases from J; junction bases left unmatched: 10. Germline-derived CDR1 and CDR2 are MNHEY and SVGAGI. In DNA form, the CDR3 reads TGTGCCAGCAGTTTAAGGACAGGGGCGGACGGCGAGCAGTACTTC. It is translated as CASSLRTGADGEQYF.

The rearrangement joins TRBV5-1 to TRBJ2-5; D gene ambiguous. The V gene lost 0 bases and the J gene lost 2 bases, with 5 bases spanning the gap. The CDR3 has 13 residues. Germline CDR1 reads SGHRS; CDR2 reads YFSETQ. CDR3 DNA: TGCGCCAGCAGCTTGGGGGCACAAGAGACCCAGTACTTC. Translated, it gives CASSLGAQETQYF.

A few counts support this clonotype. The chain employs TRBV12-3 or TRBV12-4 and TRBJ1-4; 9 positions match TRBD1. The length of the CDR3 is 16 residues. V trimming: 5 bases; J trimming: 8 bases; junction bases outside the gene matches: 12. This CDR3 reads CASSHLPGQGEEKLFF. The CDR3 coding sequence is TGTGCCAGCAGTCACCTTCCGGGACAGGGTGAAGAAAAACTGTTTTTT.

The V call is TRBV24-1, the J call TRBJ2-6, with 8 bases lining up with TRBD1. Germline V gives CDR1 KGHDR, CDR2 SFDVKD. The CDR3 sequence is 18 residues long. V was pared by 9 bases and J by 0 bases, with 12 bases of the junction left unmatched. The DNA for the CDR3 is TGTGCCACCCTTACCACCGGGACAGGAAACTCTGGGGCCAACGTCCTGACTTTC. Its translation: CATLTTGTGNSGANVLTF.

The gene calls are TRBV24-1 and TRBJ1-2; maybe TRBD1 (5 bases). The V and J ends lost 5 bases and 8 bases respectively, with 17 bases between them. CDR3 length equals 14 residues. Germline CDR1 and CDR2: KGHDR and SFDVKD. The CDR3 spells CATSVGGALEGYTF. DNA of the CDR3: TGTGCCACCAGTGTAGGCGGGGCACTAGAAGGCTACACCTTC.

This clonotype was seen only a few times. The rearrangement joins TRBV6-6 to TRBJ1-3; D unclear. V shed 2 bases and J shed 0 bases, with 8 bases lying between them. Germline lookup yields CDR1 MNHNY and CDR2 SVGAGI (reference sequence). The CDR3 totals 15 residues. The CDR3 DNA reads as TGTGCCAGCAGTTACGGGCTTCCCTCTGGAAACACCATATATTTT. Translated, it gives CASSYGLPSGNTIYF.

This clonotype was picked up many times. This rearrangement joins TRBV9 to TRBJ2-5; 7 nucleotides match TRBD2. In germline, CDR1 is SGDLS, CDR2 YYNGEE. The junction had 4 bases not matched to a gene; V was cut back by 0 bases and J by 8 bases. CDR3 length equals 13 residues. CDR3: CASSVEASGTQYF. The CDR3 nucleotides read TGTGCCAGCAGCGTAGAGGCTAGCGGAACCCAGTACTTC.

This clonotype was counted only a few times. The V and J genes are TRBV20-1 and TRBJ1-2; D gene uncertain. Trimming shortened V by 3 bases and J by 1 base, and 9 bases separated the two germline ends. CDR3 size: 13 residues. Germline CDR1 is DFQATT and CDR2 is SNEGSKA (reference sequence). The CDR3 sequence is CSASHPNNYGYTF. DNA for the CDR3: TGCAGTGCTAGTCATCCAAATAACTATGGCTACACCTTC.

The chain uses TRBV20-1 and TRBJ2-2; TRBD1 matches at 9 bases. The V and J ends lost 3 bases and 4 bases, in that order; junction bases with no gene match: 18. Germline V lookup: CDR1 DFQATT, CDR2 SNEGSKA (reference sequence). The CDR3 is 19 amino acids. The CDR3: CSARNSIQTGGPGTGELFF. The DNA of the CDR3 is TGCAGTGCTAGGAATTCGATTCAAACAGGGGGCCCGGGCACCGGGGAGCTGTTTTTT.

This clonotype was observed a few times. The chain recombines TRBV11-2 with TRBJ2-7; no reliable D call. Germline V gene lookup returns CDR1 SGHAT and CDR2 FQNNGV. This CDR3 has 15 amino acids. The ends were cut back, 1 base at V and 3 bases at J, with 13 bases in the middle. The CDR3 DNA sequence: TGTGCCAGCAGCTTAGGCCATGGCCCAGTCTACGAGCAGTACTTC. It translates to CASSLGHGPVYEQYF.

The chain recombines TRBV30 with TRBJ1-1; D is perhaps TRBD1 (5 bases). Trimming shortened V by 0 bases and J by 11 bases, and 13 bases separated the two germline ends. The CDR3 sequence is 12 residues long. From germline, CDR1 is GTSNPN and CDR2 SVGIG (reference sequence). The CDR3 is CAWSVTGVRAFF. The CDR3 DNA sequence: TGTGCCTGGAGTGTTACGGGGGTTCGGGCTTTCTTT.

This clonotype was found many times. The chain uses TRBV6-2 or TRBV6-3 and TRBJ1-1; TRBD1 aligns across 7 bases. Germline CDR1 is MNHEY and CDR2 is SVGEGT. The J segment lost 6 bases and the V segment lost 7 bases, leaving 14 bases of the junction unmatched. The CDR3 totals 15 residues. The CDR3 DNA follows: TGTGCCAGCACCCGAAACATCCAGGGGGGGGCTGAAGCTTTCTTT. Protein product: CASTRNIQGGAEAFF.

The sample holds many counts of this clonotype. CDR3 region: CASSLAAREKTQYF. Written as DNA, the CDR3 is TGTGCCAGCAGCTTAGCGGCCAGGGAGAAGACCCAGTACTTC. The chain is built from TRBV7-9 and TRBJ2-5; D may match TRBD1 or TRBD2 (5 bases each). CDR1 is SEHNR, CDR2 FQNEAQ, per germline (reference sequence). This CDR3 has 14 amino acids. The V end was cut by 0 bases, the J end by 6 bases, with 11 bases between.

The sample holds a few counts of this clonotype. The V and J genes are TRBV19 and TRBJ2-6; D may match TRBD1 or TRBD2 (5 bases each). The germline CDR1 and CDR2 sequences are LNHDA and SQIVND (reference sequence). This CDR3 has 16 amino acids. Trimming took off 1 base at V and 2 bases at J, with 9 bases between the two ends. The CDR3, as DNA: TGTGCCAGTAGTATAGGAGGGGTCCCTGGGGCCAACGTCCTGACTTTC. As protein: CASSIGGVPGANVLTF.

This clonotype was counted between two and nine times. The chain carries TRBV20-1 and TRBJ2-1; 13 bases match TRBD2. V dropped 2 bases and J dropped 11; count of bases not matched to a gene: 3. Germline V gene data show CDR1 as DFQATT and CDR2 as SNEGSKA (reference sequence). This CDR3 comprises 13 residues. This chain's CDR3 is CSARTSGGVQQFF. In DNA form, the CDR3 reads TGCAGTGCTAGAACTAGCGGGGGGGTACAGCAGTTCTTC.

This clonotype appeared a few times. The genes are TRBV24-1 and TRBJ1-1; D is uncertain. Trimming cost V 7 bases and J 0 bases, with 11 bases left between them. The germline CDR1 and CDR2 sequences are KGHDR and SFDVKD. The CDR3 contains 14 residues. The CDR3 sequence is CATRSSQVNTEAFF. The CDR3 nucleotides read TGTGCCACCAGGTCCTCTCAGGTGAACACTGAAGCTTTCTTT.

This clonotype was counted ten times or more. This sequence joins TRBV6-1 and TRBJ1-2; maybe TRBD1 (5 bases). The germline V and J ends were trimmed by 3 bases and 6 bases, with 5 bases remaining between them. Looked up from germline, CDR1 is MNHNS and CDR2 is SASEGT. CDR3 length equals 11 residues. CDR3 protein: CASSEGDGYTF. The CDR3, as DNA: TGTGCCAGCAGTGAGGGGGATGGCTACACCTTC.

This chain connects TRBV29-1 to TRBJ2-1; D unresolved. CDR3 length equals 10 residues. Germline V gene lookup returns CDR1 SQVTM and CDR2 ANQGSEA. V lost 6 bases and J 3 bases, leaving 3 bases between the germline ends. Here the CDR3 DNA reads TGCAGCGTCCACTACAATGAGCAGTTCTTC. Amino acid sequence: CSVHYNEQFF.

This clonotype showed up many times. The chain uses TRBV29-1 and TRBJ1-1; a weak D match, TRBD1 (6 bases). V shed 6 bases and J shed 4 bases, with 18 bases lying between them. This CDR3 spans 14 amino acids. Germline CDR1 and CDR2: SQVTM and ANQGSEA. The CDR3 region has the DNA TGCAGCGTAACGGGGGGGCAAGGGGGCACTGAAGCTTTCTTT. Translation: CSVTGGQGGTEAFF.

This clonotype was counted between two and nine times. CDR3 amino acids: CASSLDRDTEAFF. The CDR3 nucleotides read TGTGCCAGCAGCTTAGACAGGGACACTGAAGCTTTCTTT. The V call is TRBV7-3, the J call TRBJ1-1; TRBD1 matches 7 bases. The V gene end was trimmed by 2 bases and the J gene end by 3 bases; junction bases not matched to a gene: 0. CDR3 length: 13 amino acids. Germline CDR1 SGHTA, CDR2 FQGTGA.

In its sample, this clonotype was seen many times. J is TRBJ1-2 and V is TRBV5-5; D unresolved. Germline assignment: CDR1 SGHKS and CDR2 YYEKEE (reference sequence). Trimming cost V 2 bases and J 1 base, with 12 bases left between them. This CDR3 is 15 amino acids long. CDR3 residues: CASSLRGTLNYGYTF. In nucleotides, the CDR3 is TGTGCCAGCAGCTTACGGGGAACACTTAACTATGGCTACACCTTC.

The chain combines TRBV5-8 with TRBJ1-1; D remains ambiguous. Trimming cost V 4 bases and J 1 base, with 14 bases left between them. This CDR3 comprises 15 residues. From germline, CDR1 is SGHTS and CDR2 YDEGEE. The CDR3 loop is CASSARLGQNTEAFF. The CDR3 DNA follows: TGTGCCAGCAGCGCCAGACTTGGGCAGAACACTGAAGCTTTCTTT.

This clonotype was seen many times. The chain links TRBV7-6 to TRBJ2-2; 8 bases match TRBD2. CDR1 is SGHVS and CDR2 is FNYEAQ in the germline V gene. The CDR3 is 16 amino acids. Trimming at V came to 3 bases and at J to 0 bases, leaving 3 bases not matched to a gene. The CDR3 reads CASSFLAGANTGELFF. In DNA form, the CDR3 reads TGTGCCAGCAGCTTCCTAGCGGGCGCGAACACCGGGGAGCTGTTTTTT.

The rearrangement joins TRBV27 to TRBJ2-1, with D possibly being TRBD1 (6 bases). The CDR3 length is 13 residues. Trimming removed 9 bases at V and 7 bases at J, with 16 bases between. From germline, CDR1 is MNHEY and CDR2 SMNVEV (reference sequence). The CDR3 sequence is CASKKQGSNEQFF. In DNA form, the CDR3 reads TGTGCCAGTAAAAAACAGGGTTCGAATGAGCAGTTCTTC.

This chain joins TRBV19 and TRBJ1-2; D might be TRBD1 (6 bases). V lost 3 bases and J lost 5, with 7 bases in between. This CDR3 is built from 12 residues. The germline CDR1 and CDR2 sequences are LNHDA and SQIVND (reference sequence). The CDR3 here is CASSIGQYGYTF. Written as DNA, the CDR3 is TGTGCCAGTAGTATTGGACAGTATGGCTACACCTTC.